The 12 T cell receptor beta chains listed next were all sequenced from one sample in a study of T-cell reconstitution after alpha-beta-depleted transplantation in children. Preparation of the TCRbeta library involved a method that used unique molecular identifiers. TCRdb reprocessed the PCR reads with MiXCR, giving one entry per CDR3 protein. The sample includes about 580,000 distinct CDR3 sequences, 20% to 25% of them seen just once. The sequences come from PBMCs, mostly from graft donor cells, collected 360 days after TCRalphabeta/CD19-depleted stem cell transplant. These receptor sequences come from a boy under two years old who had a stem cell transplant for acute myeloid leukemia, so the T cells may come from the graft donor.

The chain links TRBV5-1 to TRBJ2-1; 7 bases match TRBD1. The junction had 13 bases not matched to a gene; V was cut back by 1 base and J by 6 bases. Per the germline V gene, CDR1 is SGHRS and CDR2 is YFSETQ. The CDR3 sequence is 17 residues long. CDR3 sequence: CASSLRAFQGERNEQFF. The CDR3 nucleotides read TGCGCCAGCAGCTTGAGGGCGTTCCAGGGGGAACGCAATGAGCAGTTCTTC.

Many counts were recorded for this clonotype. The rearrangement links TRBV12-3 or TRBV12-4 to TRBJ1-1, with D possibly being TRBD1 (6 bases). Trimming took off 3 bases at V and 1 base at J, with 12 bases between the two ends. The CDR3 is made up of 15 amino acids. Here the CDR3 reads CASSFPGHRNTEAFF. The CDR3 DNA reads as TGTGCCAGCAGTTTTCCGGGACACCGGAACACTGAAGCTTTCTTT.

The rearrangement links TRBV4-2 to TRBJ2-2; TRBD1 might be the D (6 bases). There are 15 residues in the CDR3. The germline V gene encodes CDR1 LGHNA and CDR2 YNFKEQ. V was pared by 1 base and J by 2 bases, with 8 bases between. CDR3 amino acids: CASSQGDTNTGELFF. CDR3 coding DNA: TGTGCCAGCAGCCAAGGGGACACCAACACCGGGGAGCTGTTTTTT.

This clonotype was observed a handful of times. The chain couples TRBV15 to TRBJ2-1; no firm D call. This CDR3 is 15 amino acids long. V was clipped by 2 bases and J by 6 bases, with 14 bases between them. CDR1 LNHNV and CDR2 YYDKDF come from the germline V gene (reference sequence). As DNA, the CDR3 is TGTGCCACCAGCAGACGTCAGTCCATCCTCAATGAGCAGTTCTTC. It translates to CATSRRQSILNEQFF.

This clonotype came up many times. In DNA form, the CDR3 reads TGTGCCAGCAGTTCCACAGGTTATTCTGGCTACACCTTC. Its protein is CASSSTGYSGYTF. The chain couples TRBV12-3 or TRBV12-4 to TRBJ1-2; D perhaps matches TRBD1 (5 bases). V was clipped by 4 bases and J by 7 bases, with 13 bases between them. The CDR3 length is 13 residues.

This clonotype has ten or more counts. V gene TRBV12-3 or TRBV12-4 combines with J gene TRBJ2-1, with D perhaps matching TRBD1 (5 bases). V was trimmed by 1 base and J by 7 bases, leaving 14 bases between them. The CDR3 contains 15 residues. The CDR3 is CASSLVVPQGNEQFF. CDR3 nucleotides: TGTGCCAGCAGTTTAGTAGTACCCCAGGGAAATGAGCAGTTCTTC.

At least ten counts were recorded for this clonotype. The rearrangement uses TRBV27 and TRBJ2-1, with TRBD2 identical over 8 bases. Per germline, CDR1 MNHEY and CDR2 SMNVEV (reference sequence). V shed 4 bases, J shed 0 bases, and the junction held 2 bases outside the gene matches. This CDR3 comprises 15 residues. CDR3 amino acids: CASSSGGASYNEQFF. In nucleotides, the CDR3 is TGTGCCAGCAGTTCCGGGGGGGCCTCCTACAATGAGCAGTTCTTC.

This clonotype was observed many times. The J gene is TRBJ1-1, the V gene TRBV30; D remains unclear. Germline loops: CDR1 GTSNPN, CDR2 SVGIG (reference sequence). The CDR3 is 14 residues long. Trimming shortened V by 1 base and J by 1 base, and 10 bases separated the two germline ends. This CDR3 reads CAWSGRARNTEAFF. The CDR3 coding sequence is TGTGCCTGGAGTGGGAGGGCGCGGAACACTGAAGCTTTCTTT.

V usage is TRBV20-1 and J usage is TRBJ2-7; D possibly matches TRBD1 or TRBD2 (6 bases each). Germline loops: CDR1 DFQATT, CDR2 SNEGSKA (reference sequence). This CDR3 contains 17 residues. The CDR3 here is CCARDLGRGGPIHEQYV. CDR3 bases: TGCTGCGCTAGAGATCTCGGCAGGGGAGGACCCATTCACGAGCAGTACGTC.

The rearrangement links TRBV5-5 to TRBJ2-3; 8 bases align to TRBD2. Germline-derived CDR1 and CDR2 are SGHKS and YYEKEE (reference sequence). V was pared by 4 bases and J by 0 bases, with 10 bases of the junction left unmatched. CDR3 length: 17 residues. The DNA for the CDR3 is TGTGCCAGCAGCCGGGCTTTAGCGGGGTCTAGCACAGATACGCAGTATTTT. Translated: CASSRALAGSSTDTQYF.

The rearrangement links TRBV20-1 to TRBJ2-3, with 8 bases fitting TRBD2. Looked up from germline, CDR1 is DFQATT and CDR2 is SNEGSKA (reference sequence). The J segment lost 8 bases and the V segment lost 3 bases, leaving 7 bases of the junction unmatched. The CDR3 spans 13 residues. Here the CDR3 DNA reads TGCAGTGCTAGCCGGGCGGGGGGAGGTACGCAGTATTTT. Amino acid sequence: CSASRAGGGTQYF.

Comments on this clonotype: A much larger clone differs from this one at a single base, so this may be a read error. V usage is TRBV12-3 or TRBV12-4 and J usage is TRBJ2-2; TRBD2 is a possible D gene (5 bases). This CDR3 is 14 amino acids long. The CDR3 sequence: CASSLHRDTGELYF. The CDR3 DNA sequence: TGTGCCAGCAGTTTGCACAGAGACACCGGGGAGCTGTATTTT.